This passage covers 12 T cell receptor beta chains from one sample sequenced in a study of T-cell reconstitution after alpha-beta-depleted transplantation in children. A library of TCRbeta sequences, prepared with unique molecular identifiers, was generated. TCRdb passed the PCR reads through MiXCR, listing each CDR3 protein once. The data contain more than 250,000 distinct CDR3 sequences, 9.9% of them singletons. This material consisted of PBMCs from the stem cell graft donor, taken from the stem cell graft. These receptors were collected from a human donor who donated a stem cell graft to a child with SCID.

This clonotype showed up just a few times. The rearrangement joins TRBV5-1 to TRBJ2-2; TRBD1 is a possible D gene (5 bases). Germline-derived CDR1 and CDR2 are SGHRS and YFSETQ. The CDR3 is made up of 15 amino acids. Deletions cut 0 bases from V and 6 bases from J, with 12 bases between. The CDR3 protein is CASSLGQGIAGELFF. The CDR3 DNA follows: TGCGCCAGCAGCTTGGGGCAGGGTATCGCCGGGGAGCTGTTTTTT. Drawing the rest from reference TRBV5-1 and TRBJ2-2, the complete variable domain is KAGVTQTPRYLIKTRGQQVTLSCSPISGHRSVSWYQQTPGQGLQFLFEYFSETQRNKGNFPGRFSGRQFSNSRSEMNVSTLELGDSALYLCASSLGQGIAGELFFGEGSRLTVL.

This chain links TRBV5-1 with TRBJ2-1; 7 positions agree with TRBD1. Germline loops: CDR1 SGHRS, CDR2 YFSETQ. The CDR3 runs to 15 residues. J was trimmed by 5 bases and V by 4 bases; bases with no gene match: 9. CDR3 nucleotides: TGCGCCAGCAGCCCGGGACAGCGGCGGGACAATGAGCAGTTCTTC. As protein: CASSPGQRRDNEQFF.

V is TRBV12-3 or TRBV12-4 and J is TRBJ1-1; D remains ambiguous. Deletions cut 6 bases from V and 6 bases from J, with 11 bases between. The CDR3 has 12 amino acids. CDR3 region: CASSLEVPEAFF. CDR3 nucleotide sequence: TGTGCCAGCAGCCTAGAGGTTCCTGAAGCTTTCTTT.

The rearrangement links TRBV7-9 to TRBJ2-3, with D possibly matching TRBD1 (6 bases). The V end lost 2 bases, the J end lost 0 bases, and 9 bases lay between the germline ends. Germline values: CDR1 SEHNR, CDR2 FQNEAQ (reference sequence). CDR3 length equals 15 residues. CDR3 DNA: TGTGCCAGCAGCTTACAACAGGGAAGCACAGATACGCAGTATTTT. Its translation is CASSLQQGSTDTQYF.

This clonotype was seen a few times. The chain couples TRBV20-1 to TRBJ1-2, with TRBD1 matching over 8 bases. The CDR3 sequence is 11 residues long. V was clipped by 4 bases and J by 6 bases; unmatched bases: 1. Per the germline V gene, CDR1 is DFQATT and CDR2 is SNEGSKA (reference sequence). This chain's CDR3 is CSAMTGDGYTF. In DNA, the CDR3 is TGCAGTGCTATGACAGGGGATGGCTACACCTTC.

This clonotype was detected only a few times. This chain connects TRBV5-1 to TRBJ1-1, with 7 bases matching TRBD1. Germline V gene lookup returns CDR1 SGHRS and CDR2 YFSETQ. The CDR3 is 16 amino acids. Trimming removed 5 bases from V and 4 bases from J; junction bases left unmatched: 14. The CDR3 reads CASSWGTGVLGTEAFF. For the CDR3, the DNA is TGCGCCAGCAGTTGGGGCACAGGGGTCCTGGGCACTGAAGCTTTCTTT.

The gene calls are TRBV9 and TRBJ2-4; TRBD1 agrees at 9 bases. The CDR3 loop spans 16 amino acids. CDR1 SGDLS and CDR2 YYNGEE come from the germline V gene. J lost 7 bases, V lost 4 bases, and 12 bases had no gene match. CDR3 sequence (DNA): TGTGCCAGCAGCAACAATCCGGGACAGGGAGGGAACATTCAGTACTTC. Translated, it gives CASSNNPGQGGNIQYF.

In this sample, this clonotype turned up a few times. The chain employs TRBV10-3 and TRBJ1-2; D perhaps matches TRBD1 (5 bases). The V end was cut by 0 bases, the J end by 6 bases, with 8 bases between. Per germline, CDR1 ENHRY and CDR2 SYGVKD. CDR3 length equals 13 residues. The CDR3: CAISESGTHGYTF. As DNA, the CDR3 is TGTGCCATCAGTGAGTCCGGGACGCATGGCTACACCTTC.

The chain links TRBV6-5 to TRBJ1-4; D gene unclear. There are 14 residues in the CDR3. The germline gives CDR1 MNHEY, CDR2 SVGAGI. V was clipped by 7 bases and J by 0 bases, with 9 bases between them. CDR3 protein: CASTWAATNEKLFF. In DNA form, the CDR3 reads TGTGCCAGCACATGGGCAGCAACTAATGAAAAACTGTTTTTT.

The chain is built from TRBV5-1 and TRBJ2-6; D not certain. The germline V gene encodes CDR1 SGHRS and CDR2 YFSETQ. This CDR3 comprises 20 residues. The V end lost 4 bases, the J end lost 4 bases, and 27 bases lay between the germline ends. CDR3 protein: CASSLSAASPALGGANVLTF. CDR3 nucleotides: TGCGCCAGCAGCCTTTCCGCGGCCTCACCGGCTCTTGGGGGGGCCAACGTCCTGACTTTC.

To note about this clonotype: At one of its ends the junction is not consistent with the germline gene, which may arise from a read error. J is TRBJ2-4 and V is TRBV7-7, with D unclear. Germline assignment: CDR1 SSHAT and CDR2 FNYEAQ (reference sequence). This CDR3 contains 15 residues. The CDR3 reads CASSTNTLAKNIQYF. The CDR3 bases are TGTGCTAGCAGCACAAACACCCTAGCCAAAAACATTCAGTACTTC.

There are a few counts of this clonotype. The chain recombines TRBV7-8 with TRBJ2-2; the match to TRBD1 covers 7 bases. This CDR3 spans 15 amino acids. Trimming at V came to 8 bases and at J to 3 bases, leaving 9 bases not matched to a gene. CDR1 is SGHVS and CDR2 is FQNEAQ in the germline V gene. Written as DNA, the CDR3 is TGTGCCAGCGGCGGCAGGGGGTTCGACACCGGGGAGCTGTTTTTT. The encoded protein is CASGGRGFDTGELFF.